One and the same sample provided the 20 T cell receptor beta chains below, sequenced in a study of T cells in Graves' hyperthyroidism and ophthalmopathy. Amplification of TCR beta CDR3 regions was performed using RNA transcripts as template. HTBI primers were used for first-round RT-PCR of the TCR CDR3. TCRdb re-called the multiplex PCR reads through MiXCR, storing one row per CDR3 protein. The sample contains around 600,000 distinct CDR3 sequences, 14% of which appear only once. What was sequenced was blood. The receptor set was obtained from a woman aged 45-65 years with Graves' ophthalmopathy.

The chain couples TRBV29-1 to TRBJ1-2, with D possibly being TRBD1 (5 bases). Germline CDR1 is SQVTM and CDR2 is ANQGSEA. The CDR3 has 13 amino acids. Trimming cost V 0 bases and J 5 bases, with 10 bases left between them. The CDR3: CSVEDLTVYGYTF. In nucleotides, the CDR3 is TGCAGCGTTGAAGATCTGACAGTTTATGGCTACACCTTC. Full variable domain (outside the CDR3, taken from reference TRBV29-1 and TRBJ1-2): SAVISQKPSRDICQRGTSLTIQCQVDSQVTMMFWYRQQPGQSLTLIATANQGSEATYESGFVIDKFPISRPNLTFSTLTVSNMSPEDSSIYLCSVEDLTVYGYTFGSGTRLTVV.

This clonotype was counted between two and nine times. The rearrangement uses TRBV5-1 and TRBJ2-1, with D possibly matching TRBD2 (6 bases). Germline CDR1 SGHRS, CDR2 YFSETQ. Deletions cut 6 bases from V and 4 bases from J, with 11 bases between. CDR3 length: 13 residues. This chain's CDR3 is CASTGGGYNEQFF. In DNA form, the CDR3 reads TGCGCCAGCACTGGGGGAGGTTACAATGAGCAGTTCTTC. Full variable domain (rest looked up from reference TRBV5-1 and TRBJ2-1): KAGVTQTPRYLIKTRGQQVTLSCSPISGHRSVSWYQQTPGQGLQFLFEYFSETQRNKGNFPGRFSGRQFSNSRSEMNVSTLELGDSALYLCASTGGGYNEQFFGPGTRLTVL.

This clonotype was recorded many times. This sequence joins TRBV6-1 and TRBJ2-7, with 11 bases fitting TRBD1. V shed 6 bases and J 5 bases; nucleotides not matched to a gene: 9. This CDR3 contains 15 residues. Germline CDR1 reads MNHNS; CDR2 reads SASEGT. CDR3 region: CASSQWTGGINEQYF. CDR3 DNA: TGTGCCAGCAGCCAATGGACAGGGGGCATCAACGAGCAGTACTTC.

At least ten counts were recorded for this clonotype. This chain connects TRBV7-2 to TRBJ1-1, with D perhaps TRBD1 (6 bases). V was clipped by 5 bases and J by 4 bases, with 29 bases between them. CDR3 length equals 19 residues. Germline V gene data show CDR1 as SGHTA and CDR2 as FQGNSA. The CDR3 here is CASSHDLPGRLGRGTEAFF. CDR3 nucleotides: TGTGCCAGCAGCCACGACCTCCCGGGGCGCCTTGGCAGGGGCACTGAAGCTTTCTTT.

The chain joins TRBV20-1 to TRBJ1-1; D might be TRBD1 (5 bases). The CDR3 runs to 15 residues. Germline V gives CDR1 DFQATT, CDR2 SNEGSKA (reference sequence). V was shortened by 1 base and J by 2 bases, with 14 bases between the two germline ends. The CDR3 protein is CSARGPNQGNTEAFF. For the CDR3, the DNA is TGCAGTGCTAGAGGCCCTAACCAGGGTAACACTGAAGCTTTCTTT.

This clonotype occurred many times. J is TRBJ2-3 and V is TRBV29-1; 10 bases agree with TRBD1. J was trimmed by 4 bases and V by 4 bases; bases with no gene match: 8. The V gene's germline CDR1 is SQVTM and CDR2 ANQGSEA. The CDR3 totals 15 residues. The CDR3 DNA reads TGCAGCGTTGCGACAGGGGGCCGGAACGCAGATACGCAGTATTTT. This gives the protein CSVATGGRNADTQYF.

This clonotype was observed many times. V usage is TRBV28 and J usage is TRBJ1-3, with D uncertain. The CDR3 is 17 residues long. Trimming stripped 5 bases from V and 4 bases from J, with 21 bases between. Germline CDR1 reads MDHEN; CDR2 reads SYDVKM. CDR3 DNA sequence: TGTGCCAGCAGTCCAGCTCTTAACCCCCCTGACGGAAACACCATATATTTT. Protein sequence: CASSPALNPPDGNTIYF.

This clonotype appeared many times. The chain employs TRBV2 and TRBJ2-1; 15 positions match TRBD2. The CDR3 extends over 20 amino acids. Germline lookup yields CDR1 SNHLY and CDR2 FYNNEI. J gave up 5 bases and V 6 bases, and 17 bases lay outside the gene matches. The CDR3 is CASSWWGGGLAGGGNNEQFF. DNA for the CDR3: TGTGCCAGCAGCTGGTGGGGGGGCGGACTAGCGGGAGGGGGGAACAATGAGCAGTTCTTC.

The J gene is TRBJ2-1, the V gene TRBV5-1; TRBD1 might be the D (8 bases). CDR3 length: 14 residues. Per the germline V gene, CDR1 is SGHRS and CDR2 is YFSETQ. Trimming shortened V by 5 bases and J by 8 bases, and 17 bases separated the two germline ends. The CDR3: CASSTRTGRDEQFF. The CDR3 bases are TGCGCCAGCAGTACCAGGACAGGGAGGGATGAGCAGTTCTTC.

This clonotype appeared many times. The genes are TRBV18 and TRBJ1-1; 7 nucleotides match TRBD1. The germline CDR1 and CDR2 sequences are KGHSH and LQKENI. J gave up 3 bases and V 2 bases, and 6 bases lay outside the gene matches. CDR3 length equals 15 residues. CDR3 protein: CASSPLQGTDTEAFF. DNA for the CDR3: TGTGCCAGCTCACCATTACAGGGGACGGACACTGAAGCTTTCTTT. Variable domain in full (rest from reference TRBV18 and TRBJ1-1): NAGVMQNPRHLVRRRGQEARLRCSPMKGHSHVYWYRQLPEEGLKFMVYLQKENIIDESGMPKERFSAEFPKEGPSILRIQQVVRGDSAAYFCASSPLQGTDTEAFFGQGTRLTVV.

This clonotype was picked up many times. The chain combines TRBV7-6 with TRBJ2-3, with TRBD2 identical over 7 bases. Germline CDR1 is SGHVS and CDR2 is FNYEAQ. CDR3 size: 15 residues. V shed 3 bases, J shed 0 bases, and the junction held 3 bases outside the gene matches. In DNA form, the CDR3 reads TGTGCCAGCAGCTTTTCTAGCGGTAGCACAGATACGCAGTATTTT. Amino acid sequence: CASSFSSGSTDTQYF.

This clonotype was seen at least ten times. The chain's CDR3 is CASSLESATDTQYF. The CDR3 DNA is TGCGCCAGCAGCTTGGAAAGCGCCACAGATACGCAGTATTTT. The chain recombines TRBV5-1 with TRBJ2-3; no clear D gene. The CDR3 is 14 amino acids. Germline loops: CDR1 SGHRS, CDR2 YFSETQ. The V end lost 0 bases, the J end lost 2 bases, and 7 bases lay between the germline ends. The full variable domain, rest sourced from reference TRBV5-1 and TRBJ2-3, is KAGVTQTPRYLIKTRGQQVTLSCSPISGHRSVSWYQQTPGQGLQFLFEYFSETQRNKGNFPGRFSGRQFSNSRSEMNVSTLELGDSALYLCASSLESATDTQYFGPGTRLTVL.

V and J are TRBV25-1 and TRBJ2-2; D might be TRBD1 (6 bases). The CDR3 runs 17 residues. With 4 bases removed from V and 6 bases from J, the gap between germline ends came to 21 bases. Germline V lookup: CDR1 MGHDK, CDR2 SYGVNS. This CDR3 is CASSVLQGGRGAGELFF. The DNA of the CDR3 is TGTGCCAGCAGTGTCCTACAGGGTGGGCGCGGTGCCGGGGAGCTGTTTTTT.

In the case of this clonotype: Just one base apart from a much larger clone, this may be a read error. The V gene is TRBV7-9, the J gene TRBJ1-6; D call uncertain. CDR3 length: 14 residues. Germline CDR1 and CDR2: SEHNR and FQNEAQ (reference sequence). The CDR3 nucleotides are TGTGCCTGCAGCTTAGGGCCTGATGGTTCACCCCTCCACTTT. Residues: CACSLGPDGSPLHF.

The table lists this clonotype with many counts. J is TRBJ2-7 and V is TRBV7-9; D may be TRBD1 or TRBD2 (6 bases each). Germline values: CDR1 SEHNR, CDR2 FQNEAQ (reference sequence). The CDR3 totals 14 residues. Trimming removed 5 bases from V and 5 bases from J, with 16 bases in between. This chain's CDR3 is CASSQEGGDHEQYF. CDR3 DNA sequence: TGTGCCAGCAGCCAAGAGGGGGGCGACCACGAGCAGTACTTC.

V usage is TRBV19 and J usage is TRBJ2-7, with 12 bases that match TRBD2. V lost 7 bases and J lost 2; bases outside the gene matches: 15. Germline CDR1 is LNHDA and CDR2 is SQIVND (reference sequence). The CDR3 totals 18 residues. CDR3 region: CASTLKGGLAGTTYEQYF. The CDR3 nucleotides read TGTGCCAGTACCCTCAAAGGGGGACTAGCGGGTACAACCTACGAGCAGTACTTC. The variable domain in full, completed from reference TRBV19 and TRBJ2-7, reads DGGITQSPKYLFRKEGQNVTLSCEQNLNHDAMYWYRQDPGQGLRLIYYSQIVNDFQKGDIAEGYSVSREKKESFPLTVTSAQKNPTAFYLCASTLKGGLAGTTYEQYFGPGTRLTVT.

V is TRBV7-9 and J is TRBJ1-2; 7 bases match TRBD1. The CDR3 extends over 16 amino acids. The germline gives CDR1 SEHNR, CDR2 FQNEAQ (reference sequence). Trimming at V came to 3 bases and at J to 0 bases, leaving 7 bases not matched to a gene. The CDR3 nucleotides are TGTGCCAGCAGCTTGGGGACAGACGCGACTAACTATGGCTACACCTTC. Its translation is CASSLGTDATNYGYTF.

This clonotype was picked up a small number of times. CDR3 bases: TGTGCCACCAGCATTGGGACTAGCGGTTCCTACGAGCAGTACTTC. This codes for CATSIGTSGSYEQYF. The gene calls are TRBV15 and TRBJ2-7; TRBD2 matches 11 bases. J lost 1 base, V lost 4 bases, and 3 bases had no gene match. The CDR3 sequence is 15 residues long. Germline V gene sequence: CDR1 LNHNV, CDR2 YYDKDF (reference sequence).

The gene calls are TRBV5-1 and TRBJ2-3; the match to TRBD1 covers 10 bases. Germline-derived CDR1 and CDR2 are SGHRS and YFSETQ. The CDR3 sequence is 17 residues long. Trimming cost V 7 bases and J 1 base; bases outside gene matches: 12. This CDR3 is CASHGSTGGAGTDTQYF. The CDR3 DNA sequence: TGCGCCAGCCACGGGTCGACAGGGGGCGCCGGCACAGATACGCAGTATTTT.

In its sample, this clonotype was seen a few times. This sequence joins TRBV6-6 and TRBJ2-6; D remains unclear. The CDR3 extends over 17 amino acids. The V end was cut by 1 base, the J end by 0 bases, with 10 bases between. Germline values: CDR1 MNHNY, CDR2 SVGAGI (reference sequence). The CDR3 bases are TGTGCCAGCAGTTACTTCGGCGGAGACTCTGGGGCCAACGTCCTGACTTTC. It translates to CASSYFGGDSGANVLTF.